The 5 T cell receptor beta chains below come from one sample, sequenced in a study of CD8 T cells in Susac syndrome (dated by TCRdb to the late 2010s). The library was obtained by the immunoSEQ multiplex PCR assay. RNA was extracted using the RNeasy kit, and roughly 0.45 to 1 microgram was reverse transcribed with random hexamers. The public sequencing data were trimmed at Q25 with fastp and processed into clonotypes with MiXCR by TCRdb, which kept only in-frame beta chains. Under each unique CDR3 protein, matching rows form one entry showing the most common genes and DNA. Present in this sample are under 200,000 distinct CDR3 sequences, roughly 94% of which were seen just once. The leading ten clones occupy roughly 0.08% of the sample. Sequencing was carried out using CD4+ T cells from PBMCs. Receptors originate from a human donor in good health.

The chain couples TRBV10-1 to TRBJ2-3; TRBD2 agrees at 11 bases. V trimming: 1 base; J trimming: 5 bases; junction bases outside the gene matches: 8. Looked up from germline, CDR1 is WNHNN and CDR2 is SYGVQD (reference sequence). CDR3 length: 17 residues. The DNA of the CDR3 is TGCGCCAGCAGTGAGTTACCGCTAGCGGGAGGAGGAGATACGCAGTATTTT. As protein: CASSELPLAGGGDTQYF.

The V call is TRBV11-2, the J call TRBJ2-7, with TRBD2 matching 11 bases. CDR3 length: 17 amino acids. The V and J ends lost 5 bases and 0 bases, in that order; junction bases with no gene match: 9. Germline loops: CDR1 SGHAT, CDR2 FQNNGV. The CDR3 sequence: CASSPLAGGPSSYEQYF. CDR3 in DNA: TGTGCCAGCAGCCCATTAGCGGGAGGGCCTAGCTCCTACGAGCAGTACTTC.

The J gene is TRBJ1-1, the V gene TRBV12-3 or TRBV12-4; no clear D gene. Trimming took off 4 bases at V and 7 bases at J, with 16 bases between the two ends. The CDR3 has 14 residues. CDR3 residues: CASSSLGIGSEAFF. CDR3 in DNA: TGTGCCAGCAGTTCCCTCGGGATAGGAAGTGAAGCTTTCTTT.

The chain is built from TRBV7-2 and TRBJ2-7; TRBD1 or TRBD2 may be the D gene (6 bases each). Germline V gene sequence: CDR1 SGHTA, CDR2 FQGNSA. V lost 4 bases and J lost 7, with 20 bases in between. The CDR3 spans 15 residues. Here the CDR3 reads CASSSRWGAEGEQYF. CDR3 DNA: TGTGCCAGCAGCTCCCGTTGGGGGGCGGAGGGGGAGCAGTACTTC.

This chain connects TRBV5-1 to TRBJ1-1, with D perhaps TRBD1 (5 bases). V lost 5 bases and J 1 base, leaving 15 bases between the germline ends. This CDR3 contains 15 residues. Germline V CDR1 and CDR2: SGHRS, YFSETQ. This CDR3 is CASSSQGGGNTEAFF. CDR3 in DNA: TGCGCCAGCAGTTCCCAGGGTGGTGGGAACACTGAAGCTTTCTTT.